What follows is one T cell receptor beta chain and its context. What it recognizes is unknown. The data are from a study of shared clonotypes between healthy human individuals. Whole-study results and caveats: Only blood was sampled, and tissue TCR repertoires likely differ from blood ones.

J was trimmed by 5 bases and V by 4 bases; bases with no gene match: 9. The CDR3 loop spans 16 amino acids. Germline V gene data show CDR1 as MNHEY and CDR2 as SMNVEV (reference sequence). The assay was immunoSEQ multiplex PCR, and TCRdb's table has in-frame clones only and misses some. Among 2 million to 3 million clones, over 85% were seen once, and the ten largest hold 0.36%. The chain couples TRBV27 to TRBJ2-1; 9 nucleotides agree with TRBD2. The origin of this receptor is a man between 18 and 35 years old in good health. Some clones in this sample may be carry-over from other donors' samples. Sequencing was performed on naive CD4+ T cells from PBMCs. Subset given: CD45RA+ positively selected. CDR3 amino acids: CASSSYGASGNNEQFF. The CDR3 nucleotides read TGTGCCAGCAGTTCCTATGGGGCTAGCGGGAACAATGAGCAGTTCTTC.